Listed below are T cell receptor beta chains from one sample, sequenced in a study of T cell responses to AZD1222 COVID-19 vaccine. Clones were sequenced by immunoSEQ multiplex PCR, and TCRdb holds only the in-frame ones, with some missing. The sample yields under 300,000 clones, 93% seen once. Specimen: peripheral blood, collected on day 0 of AZD1222 vaccination. The receptors stem from an adult in good health. CDR3s include the opening cysteine and the closing phenylalanine or tryptophan. D genes are given only for firm matches. Some rows mark clone size as missing; the rest say once, few, many or name a class of expanded clone.

TRBJ1-5,TRBV28,once,.,TGTGCGATCTTGGGGGGATCTGGTGATCAGCCCCAGCATTTT,CAILGGSGDQPQHF
TRBJ2-7,TRBV2,.,.,TGTGCCAGCTGGGACCTGCGGGCATACGAGCAGTACTTC,CASWDLRAYEQYF
TRBJ1-6,TRBV5-4,.,.,TGTGCCAGCAGCCGGGAGGCCCCTTCAAATTCACCCCTCCACTTT,CASSREAPSNSPLHF
TRBJ2-5,TRBV4-3,.,.,TGCGCCAGCAGCCAAGATGGAGCCGAGGAGACCCAGTACTTC,CASSQDGAEETQYF
TRBJ2-4,TRBV6-2/TRBV6-3,.,.,TGTGCCAGCAGTTACCCCCCCTTAGACATTCAGTACTTC,CASSYPPLDIQYF
TRBJ2-7,TRBV7-9,.,.,TGTGCCAGCAGCTCCCGGGACTCCTCCTACGAGCAGTACTTC,CASSSRDSSYEQYF
TRBJ2-3,TRBV28,.,.,TGTGCCAGCAGCCCCGGACTCTTGAGCACAGATACGCAGTATTTT,CASSPGLLSTDTQYF
TRBJ1-1,TRBV24-1,.,.,TGTGCCACCAGATTAGGACAAGGCACTGAAGCTTTCTTT,CATRLGQGTEAFF
TRBJ2-3,TRBV6-5,few,TRBD2,TGTGCCAGCAGTTTCCAGACTAGCGGGAGCTCAGATACGCAGTATTTT,CASSFQTSGSSDTQYF
TRBJ2-3,TRBV12-3/TRBV12-4,.,.,TGTGCCAGCTCGATTTTGGGTGATACGCAGTATTTT,CASSILGDTQYF
TRBJ2-1,TRBV29-1,once,TRBD1,TGCAGCGGAGAAACAGGGGGCAATGAGCAGTTCTTC,CSGETGGNEQFF
TRBJ2-1,TRBV18,.,.,TGTGCCAGCTCACAAGCCACAGGAACTGCCTACAATGAGCAGTTCTTC,CASSQATGTAYNEQFF
TRBJ2-2,TRBV5-1,.,.,TGCGCCAGCAGCCCCAGGGGTTCCGGGGAGCTGTTTTTT,CASSPRGSGELFF
TRBJ2-5,TRBV3-1/TRBV3-2,.,.,TGTGCCAGCAGTCGGAAGGTGGAAGGGGCTTGGAAAGAGACCCAGTACTTC,CASSRKVEGAWKETQYF
TRBJ2-7,TRBV15,.,.,TGTGCCACCAGCAGAGTTCAGGTGGGCTACGAGCAGTACTTC,CATSRVQVGYEQYF
TRBJ1-3,TRBV19,.,.,TGTGCCAGCTTACCCCCGCCTGGAAACACCATATATTTT,CASLPPPGNTIYF
TRBJ1-6,TRBV5-1,.,.,TGCGCCAGCAGCGGGGGAGGAGGAGTCTCACCCCTCCACTTT,CASSGGGGVSPLHF
TRBJ2-2,TRBV6-2/TRBV6-3,.,TRBD1,TGTGCCAGCAGTTGGACAGGGGTGAACACCGGGGAGCTGTTTTTT,CASSWTGVNTGELFF
TRBJ2-3,TRBV24-1,.,TRBD1,TGTGCCACCAGTATTAGACAGGGGGCGAAAGATACGCAGTATTTT,CATSIRQGAKDTQYF
TRBJ2-5,TRBV2,.,.,TGTGCCAGCAGTGAAGCAAGGGGCGTGGGGACCCAGTACTTC,CASSEARGVGTQYF
TRBJ2-1,TRBV2,.,.,TGTGCCAGCAGTGAGGGGGAAACCGGGACAAATCCCATCTTC,CASSEGETGTNPIF
TRBJ1-4,TRBV2,once,TRBD1,TGTGCCAGCAGATTGACAGGGTTAGGTGAAAAACTGTTTTTT,CASRLTGLGEKLFF
TRBJ1-4,TRBV5-4,.,.,TGTGCCAGCAGCTTTGGAGGGGGTGAAAAACTGTTTTTT,CASSFGGGEKLFF
TRBJ2-6,TRBV5-1,.,TRBD2,TGCGCCAGCAGCTTGGAGCGGACTAGCGGGGGGTATGGGGCCAACGTCCTGACTTTC,CASSLERTSGGYGANVLTF
TRBJ1-2,TRBV29-1,.,.,TGCAGCGTGGTGACAGCCCTTTCTAACTATGGCTACACCTTC,CSVVTALSNYGYTF
TRBJ1-1,TRBV12-3/TRBV12-4,.,.,TGTGCCAGCAGTCTCACGCGGGGTGAAGCTTTCTTT,CASSLTRGEAFF
TRBJ1-1,TRBV19,.,.,TGTGCCAGTATTGGGACAATGAACACTGAAGCTTTCTTT,CASIGTMNTEAFF
TRBJ2-7,TRBV9,.,.,TGTGCCAGCAGCGCCGACAGGAGTTCCTACGAGCAGTACTTC,CASSADRSSYEQYF
TRBJ1-4,TRBV6-5,.,.,TGTGCCAGCAGTTACGGAGGGGAAGCAACTAATGAAAAACTGTTTTTT,CASSYGGEATNEKLFF
TRBJ2-3,TRBV7-8,.,.,TGTGCCAGCAGCCCCCTCGGACTAGGGGGAGGCACAGATACGCAGTATTTT,CASSPLGLGGGTDTQYF
TRBJ1-2,TRBV11-2,.,TRBD1,TGTGCCAGCAGCCCCGACAGGGCGGGGGGCTACACCTTC,CASSPDRAGGYTF
TRBJ1-2,TRBV28,.,.,TGTGCCACCGAAGGCAAGGGGTATGGCTACACCTTC,CATEGKGYGYTF
TRBJ2-1,TRBV24-1,.,.,TGTGCCACCAGTTCCGTGGAAAATGAGCAGTTCTTC,CATSSVENEQFF
TRBJ2-1,TRBV28,.,TRBD1,TGTGCCAGCAGTCTAACCGGGACAGAGTACAATGAGCAGTTCTTC,CASSLTGTEYNEQFF
TRBJ1-3,TRBV4-3,.,.,TGCGCCAGCAGCCAAACCACAGGGACATCTGGAAACACCATATATTTT,CASSQTTGTSGNTIYF
TRBJ1-6,TRBV4-1,.,TRBD1,TGCGCCAGCAGCAGGACAGGGGATTCACCCCTCCACTTT,CASSRTGDSPLHF
TRBJ2-1,TRBV27,.,.,TGTGCCAGCAGTTTCGCGACAGAGATTTACAATGAGCAGTTCTTC,CASSFATEIYNEQFF
TRBJ1-4,TRBV18,.,.,TGTGCCAGCTCACCTGTGCAGATCCCGCCCGGCACGACTAATGAAAAACTGTTTTTT,CASSPVQIPPGTTNEKLFF
TRBJ2-4,TRBV19,.,.,TGTGCCAGTAGTATAGTGTTAGGTATAGCCAAAAACATTCAGTACTTC,CASSIVLGIAKNIQYF
TRBJ1-1,TRBV7-6,.,.,TGTGCCAGCAGCCCCCTTGTTGCTGAAGCTTTCTTT,CASSPLVAEAFF
TRBJ1-2,TRBV5-5,.,.,TGTGCCAGCAGCCGGGGGGTCCCTGCTAACTATGGCTACACCTTC,CASSRGVPANYGYTF
TRBJ2-5,TRBV19,.,TRBD2,TGTGCCAGTAGTACCCGGACTAGCGGCCAAGAGACCCAGTACTTC,CASSTRTSGQETQYF
TRBJ1-1,TRBV10-2,.,.,TGCGCCAGCCTAGGAGGGAACACTGAAGCTTTCTTT,CASLGGNTEAFF
TRBJ2-7,TRBV7-9,.,.,TGTGCCAGCAGCCCGCAGCCCTACGAGCAGTACTTC,CASSPQPYEQYF